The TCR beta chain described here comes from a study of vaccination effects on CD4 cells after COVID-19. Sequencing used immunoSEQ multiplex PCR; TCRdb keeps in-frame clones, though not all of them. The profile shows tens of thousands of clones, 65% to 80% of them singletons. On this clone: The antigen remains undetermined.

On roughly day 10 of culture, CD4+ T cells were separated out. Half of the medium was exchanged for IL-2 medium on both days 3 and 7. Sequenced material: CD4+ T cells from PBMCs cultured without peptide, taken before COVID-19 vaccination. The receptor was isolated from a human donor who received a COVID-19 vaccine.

The CDR3 DNA is TGTGCCAGCTCACCACCGGGGATGGCGGAGCAGTACTTC. Its protein is CASSPPGMAEQYF. The V and J genes are TRBV18 and TRBJ2-7; D not resolved. There are 13 residues in the CDR3. V lost 0 bases and J 7 bases, leaving 10 bases between the germline ends. Germline assignment: CDR1 KGHSH and CDR2 LQKENI.